The T cell receptor beta chain under discussion was sequenced for a study of blood T cell repertoires in COVID-19. How the authors handled the data: Estimation of nucleated cell counts relied on the amplification of reference gene primers. Sequencing used immunoSEQ multiplex PCR; TCRdb keeps in-frame clones, though not all of them. The V and J calls and clone size are taken from that table; D and trimming were inferred from the DNA. The sample lists about 69,000 clones; roughly 73% were seen once. The germline gives CDR1 MNHEY, CDR2 SVGAGI. This CDR3 contains 13 residues. The trim removed 11 bases at V and 2 bases at J, leaving 7 bases unmatched.

Sample: peripheral blood. This sequence was found in a human donor in a cohort sampled during active COVID-19. The V gene is TRBV6-5, the J gene TRBJ2-7, with 9 nucleotides matching TRBD1. CDR3 loop: CAVGGDRAYEQYF. DNA of the CDR3: TGTGCCGTAGGGGGGGACAGGGCCTACGAGCAGTACTTC.